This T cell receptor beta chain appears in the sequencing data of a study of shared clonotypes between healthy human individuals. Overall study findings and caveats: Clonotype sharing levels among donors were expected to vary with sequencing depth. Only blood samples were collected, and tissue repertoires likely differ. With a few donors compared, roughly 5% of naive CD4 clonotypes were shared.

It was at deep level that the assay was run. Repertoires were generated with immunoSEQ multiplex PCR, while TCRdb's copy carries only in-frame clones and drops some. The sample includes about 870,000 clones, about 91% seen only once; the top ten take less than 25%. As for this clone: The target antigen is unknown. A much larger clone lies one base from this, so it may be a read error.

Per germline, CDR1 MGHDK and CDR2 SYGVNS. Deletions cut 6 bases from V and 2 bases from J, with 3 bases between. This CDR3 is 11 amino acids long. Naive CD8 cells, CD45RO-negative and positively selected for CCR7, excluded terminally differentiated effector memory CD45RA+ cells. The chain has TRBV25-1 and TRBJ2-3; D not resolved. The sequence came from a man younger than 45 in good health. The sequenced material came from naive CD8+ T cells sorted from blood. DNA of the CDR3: TGTGCCAGCAGCTACACAGATACGCAGTATTTT. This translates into CASSYTDTQYF.